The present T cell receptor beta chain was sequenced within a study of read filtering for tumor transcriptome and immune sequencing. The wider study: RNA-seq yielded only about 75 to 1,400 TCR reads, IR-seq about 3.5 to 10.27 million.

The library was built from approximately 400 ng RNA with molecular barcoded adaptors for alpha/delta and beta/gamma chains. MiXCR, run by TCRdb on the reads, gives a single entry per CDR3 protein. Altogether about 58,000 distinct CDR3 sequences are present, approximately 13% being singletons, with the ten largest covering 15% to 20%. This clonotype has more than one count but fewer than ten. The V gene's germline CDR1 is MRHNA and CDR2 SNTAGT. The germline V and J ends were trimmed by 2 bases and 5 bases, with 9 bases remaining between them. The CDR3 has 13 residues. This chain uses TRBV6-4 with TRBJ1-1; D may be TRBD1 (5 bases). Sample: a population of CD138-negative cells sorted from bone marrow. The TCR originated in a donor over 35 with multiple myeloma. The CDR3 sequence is CASSDGGRTEAFF. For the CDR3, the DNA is TGTGCCAGCAGTGACGGGGGTAGGACTGAAGCTTTCTTT.